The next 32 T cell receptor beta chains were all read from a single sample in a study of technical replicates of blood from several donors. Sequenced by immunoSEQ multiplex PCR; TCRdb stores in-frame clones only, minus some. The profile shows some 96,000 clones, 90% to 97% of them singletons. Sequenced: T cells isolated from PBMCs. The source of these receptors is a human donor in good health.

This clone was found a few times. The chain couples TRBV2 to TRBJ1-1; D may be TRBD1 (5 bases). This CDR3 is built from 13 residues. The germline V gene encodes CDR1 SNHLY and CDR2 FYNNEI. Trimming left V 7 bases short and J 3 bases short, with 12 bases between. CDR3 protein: CASNQGAHTEAFF. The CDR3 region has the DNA TGTGCCAGCAACCAAGGGGCACACACTGAAGCTTTCTTT.

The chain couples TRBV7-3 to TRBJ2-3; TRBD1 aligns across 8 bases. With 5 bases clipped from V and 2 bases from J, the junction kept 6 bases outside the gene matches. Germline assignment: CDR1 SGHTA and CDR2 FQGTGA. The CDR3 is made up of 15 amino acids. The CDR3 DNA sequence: TGTGCCAGCAGCACAGGGGGAACCTTCACAGATACGCAGTATTTT. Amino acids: CASSTGGTFTDTQYF.

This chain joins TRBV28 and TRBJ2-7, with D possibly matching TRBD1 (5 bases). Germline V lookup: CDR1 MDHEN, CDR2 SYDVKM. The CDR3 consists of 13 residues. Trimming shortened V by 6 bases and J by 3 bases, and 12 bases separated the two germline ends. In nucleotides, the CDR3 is TGTGCCAGCAGCATCGACAGTTTCTACGAGCAGTACTTC. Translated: CASSIDSFYEQYF. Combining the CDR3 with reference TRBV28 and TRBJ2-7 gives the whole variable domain DVKVTQSSRYLVKRTGEKVFLECVQDMDHENMFWYRQDPGLGLRLIYFSYDVKMKEKGDIPEGYSVSREKKERFSLILESASTNQTSMYLCASSIDSFYEQYFGPGTRLTVT.

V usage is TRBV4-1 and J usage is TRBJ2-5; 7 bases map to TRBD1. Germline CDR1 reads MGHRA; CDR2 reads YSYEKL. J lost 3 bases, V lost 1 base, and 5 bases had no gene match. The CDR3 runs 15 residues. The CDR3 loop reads CASSQVGQVKETQYF. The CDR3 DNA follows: TGCGCCAGCAGCCAAGTAGGACAGGTTAAAGAGACCCAGTACTTC.

The CDR3 DNA is TGTGCCAGCAGTCCAACCAATTTCGGGACAGGCTATGGCTACACCTTC. Residues: CASSPTNFGTGYGYTF. The J gene is TRBJ1-2, the V gene TRBV27, with TRBD1 matching over 8 bases. This CDR3 has 16 amino acids. The junction had 12 bases not matched to a gene; V was cut back by 5 bases and J by 4 bases. The V gene's germline CDR1 is MNHEY and CDR2 SMNVEV (reference sequence).

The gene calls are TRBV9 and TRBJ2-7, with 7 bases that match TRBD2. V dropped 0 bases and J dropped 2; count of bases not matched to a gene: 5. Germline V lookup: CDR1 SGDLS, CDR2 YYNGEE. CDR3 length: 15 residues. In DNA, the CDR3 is TGTGCCAGCAGCGTAGATCTAGCGGAGCCCTACGAGCAGTACTTC. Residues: CASSVDLAEPYEQYF.

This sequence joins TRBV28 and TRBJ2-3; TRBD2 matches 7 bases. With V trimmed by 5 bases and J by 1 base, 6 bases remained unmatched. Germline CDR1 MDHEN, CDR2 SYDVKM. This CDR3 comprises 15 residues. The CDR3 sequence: CASSPLAEGTDTQYF. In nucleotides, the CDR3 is TGTGCCAGCAGTCCCCTAGCGGAAGGCACAGATACGCAGTATTTT.

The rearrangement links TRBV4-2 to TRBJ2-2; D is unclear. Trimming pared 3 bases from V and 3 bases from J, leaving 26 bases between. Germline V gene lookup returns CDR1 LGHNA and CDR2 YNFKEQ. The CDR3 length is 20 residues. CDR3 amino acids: CASSQATRLLARPDTGELFF. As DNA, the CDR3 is TGTGCCAGCAGCCAGGCAACGAGGTTATTGGCCCGGCCCGACACCGGGGAGCTGTTTTTT.

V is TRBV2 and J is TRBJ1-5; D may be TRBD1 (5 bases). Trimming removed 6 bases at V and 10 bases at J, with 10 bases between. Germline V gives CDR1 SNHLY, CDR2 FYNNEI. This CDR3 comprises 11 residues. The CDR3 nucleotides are TGTGCCAGCAGCGCAGGGTCTCCCCAGCATTTT. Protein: CASSAGSPQHF.

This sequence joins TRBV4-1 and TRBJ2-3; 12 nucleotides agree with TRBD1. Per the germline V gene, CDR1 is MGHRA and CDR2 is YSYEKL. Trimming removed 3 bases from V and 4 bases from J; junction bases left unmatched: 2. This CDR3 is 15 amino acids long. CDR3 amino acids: CASSQRDRGPDTQYF. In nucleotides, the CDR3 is TGCGCCAGCAGCCAGAGGGACAGGGGGCCAGATACGCAGTATTTT.

CDR3 sequence reads: CASSTTSAALNTGELFF. CDR3 DNA sequence: TGCGCCAGCAGCACGACATCGGCTGCCCTAAACACCGGGGAGCTGTTTTTT. V and J are TRBV4-1 and TRBJ2-2; the D is unclear. The CDR3 has 17 amino acids. The germline V and J ends were trimmed by 5 bases and 2 bases, with 18 bases remaining between them. Germline CDR1 MGHRA, CDR2 YSYEKL.

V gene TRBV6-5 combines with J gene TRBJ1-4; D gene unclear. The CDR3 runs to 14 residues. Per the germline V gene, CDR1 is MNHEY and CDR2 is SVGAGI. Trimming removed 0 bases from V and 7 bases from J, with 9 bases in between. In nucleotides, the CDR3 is TGTGCCAGCAGTTACTCTCAGAAAAGTGAAAAACTGTTTTTT. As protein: CASSYSQKSEKLFF.

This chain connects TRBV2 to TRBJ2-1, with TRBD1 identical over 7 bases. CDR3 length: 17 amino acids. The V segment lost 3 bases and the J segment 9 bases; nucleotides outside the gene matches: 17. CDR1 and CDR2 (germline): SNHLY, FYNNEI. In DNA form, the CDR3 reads TGTGCCAGCAGTGAGACCGCCGGGACAGCAACGAATATTGAGCAGTTCTTC. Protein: CASSETAGTATNIEQFF. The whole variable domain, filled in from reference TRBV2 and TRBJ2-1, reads EPEVTQTPSHQVTQMGQEVILRCVPISNHLYFYWYRQILGQKVEFLVSFYNNEISEKSEIFDDQFSVERPDGSNFTLKIRSTKLEDSAMYFCASSETAGTATNIEQFFGPGTRLTVL.

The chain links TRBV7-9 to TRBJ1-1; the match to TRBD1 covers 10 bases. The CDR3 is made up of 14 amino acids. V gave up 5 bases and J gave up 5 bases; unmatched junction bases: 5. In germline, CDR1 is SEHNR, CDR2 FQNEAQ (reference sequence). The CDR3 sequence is CASSPGQGVTEAFF. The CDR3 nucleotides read TGTGCCAGCAGCCCAGGACAGGGGGTAACTGAAGCTTTCTTT.

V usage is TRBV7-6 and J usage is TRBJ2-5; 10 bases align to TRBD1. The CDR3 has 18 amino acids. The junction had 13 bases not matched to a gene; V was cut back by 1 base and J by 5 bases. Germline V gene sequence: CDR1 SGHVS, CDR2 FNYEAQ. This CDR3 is CASSLGILPGQGLETQYF. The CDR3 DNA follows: TGTGCCAGCAGCTTAGGGATTCTACCGGGACAGGGGCTGGAGACCCAGTACTTC.

The CDR3 DNA is TGTGCCAGCAGCTTACAACCGGGACTAGCGGGGGGAACGGGTGAGCAGTTCTTC. It yields the protein CASSLQPGLAGGTGEQFF. The chain has TRBV7-3 and TRBJ2-1; TRBD2 aligns across 15 bases. The CDR3 is 18 residues long. J lost 9 bases, V lost 2 bases, and 11 bases had no gene match. CDR1 and CDR2 from the germline V gene are SGHTA and FQGTGA. Full variable domain (outside the CDR3, taken from reference TRBV7-3 and TRBJ2-1): GAGVSQTPSNKVTEKGKYVELRCDPISGHTALYWYRQSLGQGPEFLIYFQGTGAADDSGLPNDRFFAVRPEGSVSTLKIQRTERGDSAVYLCASSLQPGLAGGTGEQFFGPGTRLTVL.

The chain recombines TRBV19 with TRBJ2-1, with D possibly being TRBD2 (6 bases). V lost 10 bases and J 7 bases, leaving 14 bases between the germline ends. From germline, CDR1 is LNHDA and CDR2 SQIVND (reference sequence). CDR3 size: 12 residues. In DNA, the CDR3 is TGTGCCACCGAGACTAGGATGAATGAGCAGTTCTTC. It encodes CATETRMNEQFF. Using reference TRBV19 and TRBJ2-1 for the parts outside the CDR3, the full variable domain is DGGITQSPKYLFRKEGQNVTLSCEQNLNHDAMYWYRQDPGQGLRLIYYSQIVNDFQKGDIAEGYSVSREKKESFPLTVTSAQKNPTAFYLCATETRMNEQFFGPGTRLTVL.

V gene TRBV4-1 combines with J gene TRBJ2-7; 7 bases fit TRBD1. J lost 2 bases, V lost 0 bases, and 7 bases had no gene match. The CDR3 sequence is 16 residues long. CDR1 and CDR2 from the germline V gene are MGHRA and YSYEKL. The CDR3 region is CASSQEPGQPAYEQYF. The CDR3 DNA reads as TGCGCCAGCAGCCAAGAGCCGGGACAGCCGGCCTACGAGCAGTACTTC.

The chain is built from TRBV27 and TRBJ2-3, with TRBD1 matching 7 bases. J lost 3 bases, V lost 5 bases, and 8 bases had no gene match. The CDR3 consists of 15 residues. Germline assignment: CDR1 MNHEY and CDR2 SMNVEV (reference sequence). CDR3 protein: CASSPWGTETDTQYF. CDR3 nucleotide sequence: TGTGCCAGCAGTCCATGGGGGACAGAAACAGATACGCAGTATTTT.

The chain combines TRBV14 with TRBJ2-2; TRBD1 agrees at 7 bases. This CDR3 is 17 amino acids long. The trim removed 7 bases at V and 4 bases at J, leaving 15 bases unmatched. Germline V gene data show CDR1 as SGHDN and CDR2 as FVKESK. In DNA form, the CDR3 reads TGTGCCAGCATCCCCTTGAAAGATGCAGGGGGCACCGGGGAGCTGTTTTTT. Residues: CASIPLKDAGGTGELFF. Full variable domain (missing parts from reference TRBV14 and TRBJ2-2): EAGVTQFPSHSVIEKGQTVTLRCDPISGHDNLYWYRRVMGKEIKFLLHFVKESKQDESGMPNNRFLAERTGGTYSTLKVQPAELEDSGVYFCASIPLKDAGGTGELFFGEGSRLTVL.

Written as DNA, the CDR3 is TGCAGCGTGAGTTCCGGGACACCGAACACCGGGGAGCTGTTTTTT. Its protein product is CSVSSGTPNTGELFF. V gene TRBV29-1 combines with J gene TRBJ2-2, with D tentatively TRBD1 (6 bases). V was clipped by 6 bases and J by 0 bases, with 14 bases between them. CDR1 is SQVTM and CDR2 is ANQGSEA in the germline V gene. The CDR3 has 15 amino acids.

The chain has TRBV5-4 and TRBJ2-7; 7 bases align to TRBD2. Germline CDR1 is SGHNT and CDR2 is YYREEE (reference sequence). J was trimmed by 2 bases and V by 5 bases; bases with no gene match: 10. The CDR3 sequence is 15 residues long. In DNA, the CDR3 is TGTGCCAGCAGGGCGTCGGGAGGTTCCGCCTACGAGCAGTACTTC. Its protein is CASRASGGSAYEQYF.

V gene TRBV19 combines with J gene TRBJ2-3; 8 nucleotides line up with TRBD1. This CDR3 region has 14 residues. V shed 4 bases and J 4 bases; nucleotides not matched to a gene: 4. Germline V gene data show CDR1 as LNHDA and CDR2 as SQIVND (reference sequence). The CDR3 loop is CASSKTGAADTQYF. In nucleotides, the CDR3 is TGTGCCAGTAGTAAGACAGGGGCGGCAGATACGCAGTATTTT.

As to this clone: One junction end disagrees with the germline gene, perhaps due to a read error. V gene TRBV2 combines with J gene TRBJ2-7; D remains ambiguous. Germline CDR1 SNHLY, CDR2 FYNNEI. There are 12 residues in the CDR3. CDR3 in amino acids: CAGRSDGGEQYF. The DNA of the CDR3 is TGTGCCGGCAGATCTGACGGCGGCGAGCAGTACTTC.

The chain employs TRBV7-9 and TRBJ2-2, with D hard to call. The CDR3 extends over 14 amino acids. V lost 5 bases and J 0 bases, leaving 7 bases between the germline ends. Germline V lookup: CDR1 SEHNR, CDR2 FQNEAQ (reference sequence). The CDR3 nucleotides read TGTGCCAGCAGCAATTCAGCGAACACCGGGGAGCTGTTTTTT. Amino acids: CASSNSANTGELFF.

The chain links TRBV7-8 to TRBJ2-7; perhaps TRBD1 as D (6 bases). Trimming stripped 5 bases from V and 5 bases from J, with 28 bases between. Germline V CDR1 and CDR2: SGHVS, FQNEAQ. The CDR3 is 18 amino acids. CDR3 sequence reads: CASSRTILGQQSRNEQYF. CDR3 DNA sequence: TGTGCCAGCAGCCGAACAATTCTCGGACAGCAATCCCGAAACGAGCAGTACTTC.

The CDR3: CASSLTGGNEQFF. The CDR3 nucleotides are TGTGCCAGCAGCTTAACAGGGGGCAATGAGCAGTTCTTC. J is TRBJ2-1 and V is TRBV7-2; 8 bases align to TRBD1. In germline, CDR1 is SGHTA, CDR2 FQGNSA. The CDR3 has 13 amino acids. V shed 2 bases and J 6 bases; nucleotides not matched to a gene: 0.

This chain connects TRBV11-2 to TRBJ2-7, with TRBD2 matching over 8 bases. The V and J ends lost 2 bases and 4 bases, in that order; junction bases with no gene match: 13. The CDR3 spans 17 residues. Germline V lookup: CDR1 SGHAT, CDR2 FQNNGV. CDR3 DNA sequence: TGTGCCAGCAGCTTAAAATTAGGAGTCGGGAGGGGGTACGAGCAGTACTTC. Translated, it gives CASSLKLGVGRGYEQYF.

CDR3 DNA sequence: TGTGCCAGCAGTTTTGGGACAGGGGGCTTTGGTACGCAGTATTTT. Translating gives CASSFGTGGFGTQYF. The chain recombines TRBV28 with TRBJ2-3; 12 bases are a match to TRBD1. Trimming removed 3 bases from V and 8 bases from J; junction bases left unmatched: 6. The CDR3 runs 15 residues. Germline values: CDR1 MDHEN, CDR2 SYDVKM.

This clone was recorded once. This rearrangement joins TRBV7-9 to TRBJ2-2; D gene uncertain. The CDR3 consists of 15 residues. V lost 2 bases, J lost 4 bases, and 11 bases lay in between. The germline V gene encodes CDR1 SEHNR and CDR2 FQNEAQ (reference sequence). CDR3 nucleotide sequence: TGTGCCAGCAGCTTATGGCTAGTGGGCACCGGGGAGCTGTTTTTT. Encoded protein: CASSLWLVGTGELFF.

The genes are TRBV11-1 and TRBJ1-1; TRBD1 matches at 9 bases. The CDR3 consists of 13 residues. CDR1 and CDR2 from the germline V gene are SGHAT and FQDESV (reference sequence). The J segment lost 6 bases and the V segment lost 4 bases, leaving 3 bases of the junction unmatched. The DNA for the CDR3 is TGTGCCAGCAGCTCCCGGACAGGGGCTGAAGCTTTCTTT. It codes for CASSSRTGAEAFF.

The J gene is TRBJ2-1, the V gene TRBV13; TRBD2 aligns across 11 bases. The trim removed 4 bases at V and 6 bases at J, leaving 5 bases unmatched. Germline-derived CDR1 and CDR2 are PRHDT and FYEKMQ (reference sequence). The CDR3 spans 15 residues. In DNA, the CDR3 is TGTGCCAGCAGCTCCGGGACTAGCGGTTCCAATGAGCAGTTCTTC. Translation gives CASSSGTSGSNEQFF.